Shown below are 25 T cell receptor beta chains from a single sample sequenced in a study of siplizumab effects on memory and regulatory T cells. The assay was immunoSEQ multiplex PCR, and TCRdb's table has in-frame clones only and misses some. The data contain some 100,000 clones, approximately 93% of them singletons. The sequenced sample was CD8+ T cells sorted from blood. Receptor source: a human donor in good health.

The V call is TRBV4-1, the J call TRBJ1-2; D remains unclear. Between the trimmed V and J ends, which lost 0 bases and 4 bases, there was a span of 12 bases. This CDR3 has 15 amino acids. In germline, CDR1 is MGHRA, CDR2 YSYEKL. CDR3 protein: CASSQEERVTYGYTF. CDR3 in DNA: TGCGCCAGCAGCCAAGAGGAAAGGGTTACCTATGGCTACACCTTC.

As DNA, the CDR3 is TGTGCCAGCAGCTACCAGGGAGCCAAAAACATTCAGTACTTC. Its protein product is CASSYQGAKNIQYF. The genes are TRBV5-6 and TRBJ2-4, with a weak D call TRBD1 (5 bases). There are 14 residues in the CDR3. Germline CDR1 and CDR2: SGHDT and YYEEEE. V lost 3 bases and J 0 bases, leaving 7 bases between the germline ends.

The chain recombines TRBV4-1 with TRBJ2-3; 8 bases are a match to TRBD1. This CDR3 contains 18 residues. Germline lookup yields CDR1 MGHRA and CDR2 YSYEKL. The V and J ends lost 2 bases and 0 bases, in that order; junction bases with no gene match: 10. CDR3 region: CASSQQGAYGSSTDTQYF. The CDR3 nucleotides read TGCGCCAGCAGCCAACAGGGGGCCTATGGATCTAGCACAGATACGCAGTATTTT.

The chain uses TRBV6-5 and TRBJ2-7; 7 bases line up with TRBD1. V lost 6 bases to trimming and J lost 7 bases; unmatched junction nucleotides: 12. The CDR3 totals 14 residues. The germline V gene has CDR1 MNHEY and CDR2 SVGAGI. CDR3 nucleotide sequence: TGTGCCAGCAGCCCGGGACAGCCTCAGAGGGAGCAGTACTTC. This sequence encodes CASSPGQPQREQYF.

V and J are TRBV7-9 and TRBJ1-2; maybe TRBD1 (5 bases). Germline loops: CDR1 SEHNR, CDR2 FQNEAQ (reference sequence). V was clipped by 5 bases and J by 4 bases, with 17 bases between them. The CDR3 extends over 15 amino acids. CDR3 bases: TGTGCCAGCAGCATGGGGGGGACCCAGGGCTATGGCTACACCTTC. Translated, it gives CASSMGGTQGYGYTF.

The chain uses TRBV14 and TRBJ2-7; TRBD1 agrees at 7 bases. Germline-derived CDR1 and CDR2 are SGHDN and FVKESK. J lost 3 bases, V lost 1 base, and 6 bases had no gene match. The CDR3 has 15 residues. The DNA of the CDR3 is TGTGCCAGCAGCCAAGCAACAGGGGTGGTCTACGAGCAGTACTTC. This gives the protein CASSQATGVVYEQYF.

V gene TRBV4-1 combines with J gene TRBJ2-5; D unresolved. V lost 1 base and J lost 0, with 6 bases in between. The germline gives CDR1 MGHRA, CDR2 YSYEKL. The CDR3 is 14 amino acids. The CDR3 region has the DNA TGCGCCAGCAGCCAAGTTCAGTACCAAGAGACCCAGTACTTC. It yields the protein CASSQVQYQETQYF.

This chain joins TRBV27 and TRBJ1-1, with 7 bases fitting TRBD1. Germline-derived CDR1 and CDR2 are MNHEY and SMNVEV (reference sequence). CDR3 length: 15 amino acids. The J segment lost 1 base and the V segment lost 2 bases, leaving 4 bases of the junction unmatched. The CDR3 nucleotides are TGTGCCAGCAGTTTACAGGGGGATAGGAACACTGAAGCTTTCTTT. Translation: CASSLQGDRNTEAFF.

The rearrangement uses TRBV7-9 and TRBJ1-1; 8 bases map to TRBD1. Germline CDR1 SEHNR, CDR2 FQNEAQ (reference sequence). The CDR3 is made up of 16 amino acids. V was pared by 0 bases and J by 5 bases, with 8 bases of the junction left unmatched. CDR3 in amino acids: CASSLAPGGSGTEAFF. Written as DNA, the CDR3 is TGTGCCAGCAGCTTAGCACCAGGGGGCAGCGGTACTGAAGCTTTCTTT. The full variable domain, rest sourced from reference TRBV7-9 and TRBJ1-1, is DTGVSQNPRHKITKRGQNVTFRCDPISEHNRLYWYRQTLGQGPEFLTYFQNEAQLEKSRLLSDRFSAERPKGSFSTLEIQRTEQGDSAMYLCASSLAPGGSGTEAFFGQGTRLTVV.

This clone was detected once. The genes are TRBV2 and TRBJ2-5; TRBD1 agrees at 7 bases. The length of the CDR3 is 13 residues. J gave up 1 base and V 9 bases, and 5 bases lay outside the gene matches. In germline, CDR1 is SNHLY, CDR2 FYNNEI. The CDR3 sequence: CASGDRRQETQYF. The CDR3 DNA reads TGTGCCAGTGGGGACAGACGCCAAGAGACCCAGTACTTC.

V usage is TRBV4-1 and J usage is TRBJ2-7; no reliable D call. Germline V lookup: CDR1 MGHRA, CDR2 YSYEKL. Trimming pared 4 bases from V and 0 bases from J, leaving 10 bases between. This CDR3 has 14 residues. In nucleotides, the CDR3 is TGCGCCAGCAGCCCAGGCAGCTACTCCTACGAGCAGTACTTC. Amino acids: CASSPGSYSYEQYF.

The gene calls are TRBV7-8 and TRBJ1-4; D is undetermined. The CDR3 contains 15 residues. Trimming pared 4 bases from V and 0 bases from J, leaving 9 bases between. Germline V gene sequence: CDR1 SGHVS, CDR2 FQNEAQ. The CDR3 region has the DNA TGTGCCAGCAGCTCAGAACCTGCAACTAATGAAAAACTGTTTTTT. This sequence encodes CASSSEPATNEKLFF.

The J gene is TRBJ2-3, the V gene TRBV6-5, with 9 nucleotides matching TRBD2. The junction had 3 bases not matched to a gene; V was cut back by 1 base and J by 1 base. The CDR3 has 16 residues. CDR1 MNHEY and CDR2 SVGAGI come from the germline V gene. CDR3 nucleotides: TGTGCCAGCAGTTACTTCAGCGGGAGGCGCACAGATACGCAGTATTTT. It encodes CASSYFSGRRTDTQYF.

The CDR3 reads CASSFRGGGEEQYF. The CDR3 DNA reads as TGTGCCAGCAGCTTCCGCGGGGGGGGTGAGGAGCAGTACTTC. The chain has TRBV11-2 and TRBJ2-7, with 9 bases that match TRBD2. The CDR3 is made up of 14 amino acids. Germline values: CDR1 SGHAT, CDR2 FQNNGV. Trimming cost V 3 bases and J 7 bases; bases outside gene matches: 7. The full variable domain, rest sourced from reference TRBV11-2 and TRBJ2-7, is EAGVAQSPRYKIIEKRQSVAFWCNPISGHATLYWYQQILGQGPKLLIQFQNNGVVDDSQLPKDRFSAERLKGVDSTLKIQPAKLEDSAVYLCASSFRGGGEEQYFGPGTRLTVT.

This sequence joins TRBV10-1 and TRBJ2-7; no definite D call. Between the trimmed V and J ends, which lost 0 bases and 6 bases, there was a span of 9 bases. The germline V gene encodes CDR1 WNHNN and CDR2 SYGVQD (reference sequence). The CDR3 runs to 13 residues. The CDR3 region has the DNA TGCGCCAGCAGTGAGTCTGCCCTTTTCGAGCAGTACTTC. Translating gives CASSESALFEQYF.

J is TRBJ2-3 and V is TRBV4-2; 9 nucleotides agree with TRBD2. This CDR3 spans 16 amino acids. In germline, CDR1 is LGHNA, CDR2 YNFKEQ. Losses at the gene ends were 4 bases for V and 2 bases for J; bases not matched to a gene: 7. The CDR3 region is CASSPTSGHNTDTQYF. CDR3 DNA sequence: TGTGCCAGCAGCCCGACTAGCGGCCATAACACAGATACGCAGTATTTT.

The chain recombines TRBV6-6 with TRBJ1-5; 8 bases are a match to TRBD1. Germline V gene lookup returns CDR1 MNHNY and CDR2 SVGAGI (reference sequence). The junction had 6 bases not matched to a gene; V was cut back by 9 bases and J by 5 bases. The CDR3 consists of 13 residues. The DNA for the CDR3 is TGTGCCAGTGGACAGGGTTTTGATCAGCCCCAGCATTTT. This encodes CASGQGFDQPQHF.

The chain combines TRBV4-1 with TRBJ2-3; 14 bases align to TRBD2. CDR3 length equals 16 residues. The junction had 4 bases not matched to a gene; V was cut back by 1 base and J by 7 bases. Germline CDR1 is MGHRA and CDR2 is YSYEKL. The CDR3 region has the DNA TGCGCCAGCAGCCAAGGGACTAGCGGGGGGCCCTATACGCAGTATTTT. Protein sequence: CASSQGTSGGPYTQYF.

As DNA, the CDR3 is TGTGCCAGCAGCGTCGCCGGGACAGGGTTTGAGACCCAGTACTTC. Protein product: CASSVAGTGFETQYF. The genes are TRBV9 and TRBJ2-5; 9 bases are shared with TRBD1. The CDR3 loop spans 15 amino acids. The germline CDR1 and CDR2 sequences are SGDLS and YYNGEE. Unmatched junction bases numbered 7, after V lost 2 bases and J lost 5 bases.

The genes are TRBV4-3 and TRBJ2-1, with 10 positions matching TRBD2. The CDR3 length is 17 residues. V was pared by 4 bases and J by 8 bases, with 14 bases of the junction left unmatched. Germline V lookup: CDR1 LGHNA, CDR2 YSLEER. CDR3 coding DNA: TGCGCCAGCAGCCCGCGAAAAACTAGCGGGAAAGGCGATGAGCAGTTCTTC. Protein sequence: CASSPRKTSGKGDEQFF.

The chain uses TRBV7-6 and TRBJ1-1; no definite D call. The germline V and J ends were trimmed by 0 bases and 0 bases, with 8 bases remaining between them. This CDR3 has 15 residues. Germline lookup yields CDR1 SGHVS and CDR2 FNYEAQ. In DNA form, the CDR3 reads TGTGCCAGCAGCTTAGCCCTGACTCTGAACACTGAAGCTTTCTTT. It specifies CASSLALTLNTEAFF.

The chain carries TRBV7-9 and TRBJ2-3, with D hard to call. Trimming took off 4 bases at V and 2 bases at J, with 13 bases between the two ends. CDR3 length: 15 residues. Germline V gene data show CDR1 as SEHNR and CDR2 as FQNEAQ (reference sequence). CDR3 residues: CASSSPVDDTDTQYF. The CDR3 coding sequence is TGTGCCAGCAGCTCCCCCGTGGACGACACAGATACGCAGTATTTT.

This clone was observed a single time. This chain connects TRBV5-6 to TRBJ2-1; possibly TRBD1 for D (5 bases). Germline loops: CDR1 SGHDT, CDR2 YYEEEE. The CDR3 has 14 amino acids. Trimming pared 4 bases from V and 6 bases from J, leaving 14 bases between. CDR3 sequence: CASSLRQHLNEQFF. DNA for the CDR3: TGTGCCAGCAGCCTTCGACAGCACCTCAATGAGCAGTTCTTC.

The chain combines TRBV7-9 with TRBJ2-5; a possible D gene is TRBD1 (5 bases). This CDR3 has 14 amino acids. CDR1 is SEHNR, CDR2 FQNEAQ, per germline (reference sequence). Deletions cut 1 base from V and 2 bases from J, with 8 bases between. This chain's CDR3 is CASSLVGEQETQYF. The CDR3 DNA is TGTGCCAGCAGCTTAGTAGGGGAACAAGAGACCCAGTACTTC.

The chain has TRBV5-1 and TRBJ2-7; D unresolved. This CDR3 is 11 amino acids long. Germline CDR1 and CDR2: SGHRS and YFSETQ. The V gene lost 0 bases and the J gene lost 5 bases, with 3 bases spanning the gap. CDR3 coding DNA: TGCGCCAGCAGCTTGGGGGACGAGCAGTACTTC. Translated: CASSLGDEQYF.